This T cell receptor (beta chain) was obtained from a study of cytomegalovirus exposure and HLA in healthy donors. Amplification used 60 Vbeta primers and 13 Jbeta primers. Only in-frame clones appear in the TCRdb table, and some are missing; sequencing was by immunoSEQ multiplex PCR. Among 200,000 to 250,000 clones listed, 70% were seen once. The V and J ends lost 5 bases and 2 bases respectively, with 15 bases between them. Per the germline V gene, CDR1 is MNHNS and CDR2 is SASEGT. This CDR3 has 15 amino acids. The TCR comes from a man between 40 and 49 years old in good health and CMV-seropositive. The chain employs TRBV6-1 and TRBJ2-5, with D possibly TRBD1 on 6 matching bases. Sequenced material: PBMCs. CDR3 residues: CASSSPDRIQETQYF. CDR3 DNA: TGTGCCAGCAGTTCCCCCGACAGGATTCAAGAGACCCAGTACTTC.